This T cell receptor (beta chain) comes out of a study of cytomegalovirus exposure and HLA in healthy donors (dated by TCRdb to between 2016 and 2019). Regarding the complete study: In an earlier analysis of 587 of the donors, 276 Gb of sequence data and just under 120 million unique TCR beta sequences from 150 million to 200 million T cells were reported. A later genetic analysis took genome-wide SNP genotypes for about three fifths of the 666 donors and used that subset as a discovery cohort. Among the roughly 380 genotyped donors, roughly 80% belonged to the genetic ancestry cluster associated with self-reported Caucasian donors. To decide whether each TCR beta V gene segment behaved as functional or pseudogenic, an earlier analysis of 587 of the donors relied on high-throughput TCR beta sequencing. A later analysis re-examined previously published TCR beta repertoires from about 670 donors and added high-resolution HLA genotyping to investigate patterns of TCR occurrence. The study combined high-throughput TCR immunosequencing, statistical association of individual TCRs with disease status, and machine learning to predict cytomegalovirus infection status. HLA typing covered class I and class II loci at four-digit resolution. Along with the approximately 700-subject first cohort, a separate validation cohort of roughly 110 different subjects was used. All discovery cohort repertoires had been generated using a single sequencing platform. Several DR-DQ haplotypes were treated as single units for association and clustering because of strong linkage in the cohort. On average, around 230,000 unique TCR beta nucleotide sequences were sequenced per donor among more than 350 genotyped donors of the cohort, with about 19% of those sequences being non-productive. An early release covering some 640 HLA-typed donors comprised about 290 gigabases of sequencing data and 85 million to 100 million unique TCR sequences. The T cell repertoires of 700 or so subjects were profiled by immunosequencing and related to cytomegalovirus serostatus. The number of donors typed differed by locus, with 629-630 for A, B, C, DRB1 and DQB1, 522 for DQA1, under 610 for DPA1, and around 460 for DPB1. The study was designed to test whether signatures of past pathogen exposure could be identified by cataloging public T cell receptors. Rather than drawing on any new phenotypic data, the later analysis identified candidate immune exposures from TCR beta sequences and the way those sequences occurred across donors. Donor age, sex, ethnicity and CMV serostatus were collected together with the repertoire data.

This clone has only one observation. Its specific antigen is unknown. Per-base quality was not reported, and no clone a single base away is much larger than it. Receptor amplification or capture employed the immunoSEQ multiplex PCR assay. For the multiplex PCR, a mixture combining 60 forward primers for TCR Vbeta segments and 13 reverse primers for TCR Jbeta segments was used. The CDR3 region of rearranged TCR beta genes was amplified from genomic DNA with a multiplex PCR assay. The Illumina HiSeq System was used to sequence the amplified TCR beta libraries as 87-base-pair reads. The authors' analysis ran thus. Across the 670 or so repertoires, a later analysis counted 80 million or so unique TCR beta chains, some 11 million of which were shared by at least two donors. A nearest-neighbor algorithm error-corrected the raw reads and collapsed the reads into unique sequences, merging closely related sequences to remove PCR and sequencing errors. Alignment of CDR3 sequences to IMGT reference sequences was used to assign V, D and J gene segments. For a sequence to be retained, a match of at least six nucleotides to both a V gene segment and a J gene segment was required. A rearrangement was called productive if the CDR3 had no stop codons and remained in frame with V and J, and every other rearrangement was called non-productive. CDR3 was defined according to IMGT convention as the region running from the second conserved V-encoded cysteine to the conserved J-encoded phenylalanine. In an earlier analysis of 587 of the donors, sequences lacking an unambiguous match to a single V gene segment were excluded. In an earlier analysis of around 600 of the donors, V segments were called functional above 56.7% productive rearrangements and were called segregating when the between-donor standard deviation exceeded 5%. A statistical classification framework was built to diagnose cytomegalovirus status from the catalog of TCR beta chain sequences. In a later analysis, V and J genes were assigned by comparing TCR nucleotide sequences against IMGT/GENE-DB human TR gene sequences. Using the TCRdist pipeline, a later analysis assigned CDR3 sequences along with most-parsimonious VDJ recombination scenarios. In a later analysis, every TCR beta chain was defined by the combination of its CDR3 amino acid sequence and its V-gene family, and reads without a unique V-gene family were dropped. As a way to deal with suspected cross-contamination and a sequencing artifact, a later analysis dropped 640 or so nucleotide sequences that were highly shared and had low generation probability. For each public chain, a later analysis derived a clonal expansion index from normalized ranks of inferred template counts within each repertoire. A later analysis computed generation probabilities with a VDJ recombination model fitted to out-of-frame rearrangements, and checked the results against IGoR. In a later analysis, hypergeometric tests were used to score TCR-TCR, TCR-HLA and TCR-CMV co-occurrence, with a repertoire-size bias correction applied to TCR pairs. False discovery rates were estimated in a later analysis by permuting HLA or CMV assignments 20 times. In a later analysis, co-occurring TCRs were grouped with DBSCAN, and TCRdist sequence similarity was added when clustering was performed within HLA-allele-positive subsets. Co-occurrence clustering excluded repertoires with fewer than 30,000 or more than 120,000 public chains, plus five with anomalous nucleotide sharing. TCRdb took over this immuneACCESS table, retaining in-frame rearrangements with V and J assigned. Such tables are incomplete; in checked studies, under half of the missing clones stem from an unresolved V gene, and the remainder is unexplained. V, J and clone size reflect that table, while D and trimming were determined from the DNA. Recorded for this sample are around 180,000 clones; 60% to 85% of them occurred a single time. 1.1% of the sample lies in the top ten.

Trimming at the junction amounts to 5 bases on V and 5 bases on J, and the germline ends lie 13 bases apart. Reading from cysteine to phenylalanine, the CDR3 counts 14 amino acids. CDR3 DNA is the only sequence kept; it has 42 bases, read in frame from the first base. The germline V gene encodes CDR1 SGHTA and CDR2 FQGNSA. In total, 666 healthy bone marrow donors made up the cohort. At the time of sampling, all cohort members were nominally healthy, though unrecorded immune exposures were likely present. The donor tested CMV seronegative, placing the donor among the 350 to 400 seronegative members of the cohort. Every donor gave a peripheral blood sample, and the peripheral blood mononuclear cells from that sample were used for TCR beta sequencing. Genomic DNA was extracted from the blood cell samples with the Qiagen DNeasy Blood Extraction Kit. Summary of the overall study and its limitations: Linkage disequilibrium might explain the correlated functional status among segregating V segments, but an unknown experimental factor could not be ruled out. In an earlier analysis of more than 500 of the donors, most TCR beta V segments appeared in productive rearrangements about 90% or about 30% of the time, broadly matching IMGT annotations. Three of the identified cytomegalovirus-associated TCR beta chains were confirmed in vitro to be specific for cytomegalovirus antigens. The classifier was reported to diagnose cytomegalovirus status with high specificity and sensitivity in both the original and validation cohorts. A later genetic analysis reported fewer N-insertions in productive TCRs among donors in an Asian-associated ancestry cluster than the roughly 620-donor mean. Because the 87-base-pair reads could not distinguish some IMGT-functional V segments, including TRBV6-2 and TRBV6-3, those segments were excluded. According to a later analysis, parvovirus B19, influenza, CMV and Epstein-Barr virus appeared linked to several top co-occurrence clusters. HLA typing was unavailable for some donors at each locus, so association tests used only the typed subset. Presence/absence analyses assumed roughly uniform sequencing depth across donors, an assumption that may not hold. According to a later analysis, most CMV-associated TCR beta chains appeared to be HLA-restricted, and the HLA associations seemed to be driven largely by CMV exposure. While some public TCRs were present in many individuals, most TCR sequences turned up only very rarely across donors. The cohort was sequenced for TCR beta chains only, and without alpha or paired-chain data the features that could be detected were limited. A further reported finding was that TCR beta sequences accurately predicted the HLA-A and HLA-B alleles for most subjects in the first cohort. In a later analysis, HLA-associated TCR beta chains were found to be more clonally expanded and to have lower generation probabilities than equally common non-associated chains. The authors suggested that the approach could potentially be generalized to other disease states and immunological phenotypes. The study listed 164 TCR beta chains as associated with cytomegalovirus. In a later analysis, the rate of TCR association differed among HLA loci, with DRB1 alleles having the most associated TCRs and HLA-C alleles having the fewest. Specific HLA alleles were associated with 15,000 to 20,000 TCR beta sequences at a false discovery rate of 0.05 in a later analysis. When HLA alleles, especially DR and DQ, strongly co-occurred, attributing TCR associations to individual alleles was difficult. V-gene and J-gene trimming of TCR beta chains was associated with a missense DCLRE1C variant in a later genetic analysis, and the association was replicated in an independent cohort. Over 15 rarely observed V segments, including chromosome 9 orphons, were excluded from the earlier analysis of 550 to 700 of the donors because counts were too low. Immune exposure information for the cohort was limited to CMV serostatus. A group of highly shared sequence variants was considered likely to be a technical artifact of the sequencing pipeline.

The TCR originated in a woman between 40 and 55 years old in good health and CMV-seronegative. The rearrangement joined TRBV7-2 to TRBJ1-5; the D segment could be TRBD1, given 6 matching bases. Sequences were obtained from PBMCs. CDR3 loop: CASSRHRVDQPQHF. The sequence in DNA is TGTGCCAGCAGCCGACACAGGGTTGATCAGCCCCAGCATTTT.